These 12 T cell receptor beta chains came from one sample sequenced in a study of blood T cell repertoires in COVID-19. Profiled with immunoSEQ multiplex PCR; TCRdb holds only in-frame clones, not every one. The top ten hold approximately 5.8% of the sample, which has roughly 100,000 clones, 85% to 95% seen once. Material for sequencing was peripheral blood. These receptors originate from a man aged 50 or older with active COVID-19.

The chain couples TRBV6-5 to TRBJ2-3; the match to TRBD2 covers 8 bases. The length of the CDR3 is 13 residues. Losses at the gene ends were 6 bases for V and 5 bases for J; bases not matched to a gene: 4. Germline V CDR1 and CDR2: MNHEY, SVGAGI. Written as DNA, the CDR3 is TGTGCCAGCAGACCGGGGGGGAGAGATACGCAGTATTTT. It encodes CASRPGGRDTQYF.

The chain employs TRBV30 and TRBJ2-2; D possibly corresponds to TRBD2 (6 bases). Per germline, CDR1 GTSNPN and CDR2 SVGIG (reference sequence). V was trimmed by 8 bases and J by 7 bases, leaving 20 bases between them. The CDR3 is 14 amino acids. The CDR3: CAHDGPGAIGELFF. The CDR3 DNA sequence: TGTGCCCACGACGGACCGGGAGCGATCGGGGAGCTGTTTTTT.

The chain uses TRBV19 and TRBJ1-1, with a weak D call TRBD1 (5 bases). The germline CDR1 and CDR2 sequences are LNHDA and SQIVND (reference sequence). The CDR3 consists of 15 residues. With 3 bases removed from V and 1 base from J, the gap between germline ends came to 12 bases. Here the CDR3 reads CASSILATANTEAFF. The CDR3 DNA reads TGTGCCAGTAGTATTCTGGCGACAGCGAACACTGAAGCTTTCTTT.

The chain combines TRBV19 with TRBJ2-1, with D unresolved. Deletions cut 8 bases from V and 7 bases from J, with 6 bases between. The V gene's germline CDR1 is LNHDA and CDR2 SQIVND (reference sequence). The CDR3 has 10 amino acids. The CDR3 region has the DNA TGTGCCAGTGGAGAGAATGAGCAGTTCTTC. Amino acids: CASGENEQFF.

V gene TRBV5-1 combines with J gene TRBJ1-1; TRBD1 matches at 11 bases. The ends lost 2 bases at V and 0 bases at J; junction bases unmatched: 9. CDR1 and CDR2 (germline): SGHRS, YFSETQ. CDR3 length equals 18 residues. CDR3: CASSLDGQGALMNTEAFF. The CDR3 DNA is TGCGCCAGCAGCTTAGATGGACAGGGGGCACTAATGAACACTGAAGCTTTCTTT.

This chain joins TRBV6-1 and TRBJ1-5, with a possible D match to TRBD1 (6 bases). The CDR3 spans 14 residues. Germline CDR1 MNHNS, CDR2 SASEGT. With 3 bases removed from V and 7 bases from J, the gap between germline ends came to 13 bases. In nucleotides, the CDR3 is TGTGCCAGCAGTGAGGGGACAAGAACCCAGCCCCAGCATTTT. Residues: CASSEGTRTQPQHF.

This chain joins TRBV4-1 and TRBJ2-7; 7 nucleotides line up with TRBD2. This CDR3 contains 15 residues. V was clipped by 0 bases and J by 6 bases; unmatched bases: 8. CDR1 and CDR2 (germline): MGHRA, YSYEKL. CDR3 in amino acids: CASSQDGGRAGEQYF. Written as DNA, the CDR3 is TGCGCCAGCAGCCAAGACGGGGGGAGGGCGGGCGAGCAGTACTTC.

V and J are TRBV5-1 and TRBJ2-1; TRBD2 matches at 7 bases. The germline gives CDR1 SGHRS, CDR2 YFSETQ. V lost 1 base to trimming and J lost 8 bases; unmatched junction nucleotides: 9. The CDR3 spans 15 residues. The CDR3 spells CASSLFRGSIDEQFF. Here the CDR3 DNA reads TGCGCCAGCAGCTTGTTTCGCGGGAGTATCGATGAGCAGTTCTTC. Filled out from reference TRBV5-1 and TRBJ2-1, the complete variable domain reads KAGVTQTPRYLIKTRGQQVTLSCSPISGHRSVSWYQQTPGQGLQFLFEYFSETQRNKGNFPGRFSGRQFSNSRSEMNVSTLELGDSALYLCASSLFRGSIDEQFFGPGTRLTVL.

In nucleotides, the CDR3 is TGTGCCAGTATGACGAGGGCTGGCTACACCTTC. It codes for CASMTRAGYTF. V and J are TRBV19 and TRBJ1-2; the D is unclear. The CDR3 extends over 11 amino acids. Germline assignment: CDR1 LNHDA and CDR2 SQIVND (reference sequence). V lost 7 bases to trimming and J lost 7 bases, with 10 bases between them.

This chain connects TRBV3-1 (or the pseudogene TRBV3-2) to TRBJ2-5, with 7 bases lining up with TRBD2. The V gene's germline CDR1 is LGHDT and CDR2 YNNKEL (reference sequence). Germline trimming cut 1 base from V and 4 bases from J; bases unmatched to any gene: 12. The CDR3 contains 17 residues. The CDR3, as DNA: TGTGCCAGCAGCCAAGTAGCTAGCGGACCGCGGGTAGAGACCCAGTACTTC. Its translation: CASSQVASGPRVETQYF.

The V and J genes are TRBV7-2 and TRBJ2-2; possibly TRBD2 for D (6 bases). Germline V CDR1 and CDR2: SGHTA, FQGNSA. V lost 0 bases to trimming and J lost 4 bases, with 6 bases between them. The CDR3 contains 14 residues. The CDR3 bases are TGTGCCAGCAGCTTAGCTAGCGGCACCGGGGAGCTGTTTTTT. Its translation: CASSLASGTGELFF.

This chain connects TRBV10-3 to TRBJ1-2; D possibly corresponds to TRBD1 (6 bases). CDR3 size: 12 residues. From germline, CDR1 is ENHRY and CDR2 SYGVKD. V shed 6 bases and J shed 4 bases, with 9 bases lying between them. The CDR3 nucleotides read TGTGCCATCAGGGAGGACAGCTATGGCTACACCTTC. It translates to CAIREDSYGYTF.